A single sample is the source of the 9 T cell receptor beta chains below, sequenced in a study of OX40 agonist ivuxolimab in advanced cancers. Generated by immunoSEQ multiplex PCR, the TCRdb table keeps only in-frame clones and is missing some. The table lists around 97,000 clones, 84% of them singletons. The sample was CD4+ or CD8+ T cells sorted from blood, taken in a trial of the OX40 agonist ivuxolimab. The source is an adult with an advanced solid tumor such as melanoma, head and neck, liver or kidney cancer.

The chain combines TRBV27 with TRBJ2-1; perhaps TRBD2 as D (5 bases). The CDR3 is made up of 17 amino acids. The germline CDR1 and CDR2 sequences are MNHEY and SMNVEV (reference sequence). V gave up 2 bases and J gave up 4 bases, with 18 bases separating them. Written as DNA, the CDR3 is TGTGCCAGCAGTTTAGGTTGGACTTTTGGACTTTACAATGAGCAGTTCTTC. It codes for CASSLGWTFGLYNEQFF.

The chain couples TRBV5-1 to TRBJ1-6; tentative D call: TRBD1 (6 bases). Germline V lookup: CDR1 SGHRS, CDR2 YFSETQ. The germline V and J ends were trimmed by 7 bases and 8 bases, with 22 bases remaining between them. CDR3 length: 16 residues. The CDR3 loop reads CASRRGGSAADSPLHF. The CDR3 bases are TGCGCCAGCCGACGAGGGGGTAGCGCCGCGGATTCACCCCTCCACTTT.

This chain joins TRBV6-5 and TRBJ2-1, with 12 bases that match TRBD2. V lost 7 bases and J lost 6; bases outside the gene matches: 7. This CDR3 region has 15 residues. Germline V gene data show CDR1 as MNHEY and CDR2 as SVGAGI. The CDR3: CASTTLAGGGNEQFF. CDR3 sequence (DNA): TGTGCCAGCACCACACTAGCGGGAGGAGGCAATGAGCAGTTCTTC.

V is TRBV6-5 and J is TRBJ1-5; D gene uncertain. V was trimmed by 4 bases and J by 5 bases, leaving 9 bases between them. This CDR3 is 13 amino acids long. The germline gives CDR1 MNHEY, CDR2 SVGAGI. CDR3 residues: CASSSNRDQPQHF. CDR3 DNA sequence: TGTGCCAGCAGTTCCAACAGAGATCAGCCCCAGCATTTT.

CDR3 loop: CASSPRDEQFF. The DNA of the CDR3 is TGTGCCAGCAGCCCTAGGGATGAGCAGTTCTTC. The chain couples TRBV11-2 to TRBJ2-1; unclear D gene. Trimming removed 5 bases at V and 8 bases at J, with 7 bases between. Per the germline V gene, CDR1 is SGHAT and CDR2 is FQNNGV. There are 11 residues in the CDR3.

Note on this clone: Other DNA sequences in the sample encode the same CDR3. CDR3 sequence (DNA): TGTGCCAGTAGTTCTGTGGGGAACACTGAAGCTTTCTTT. This translates into CASSSVGNTEAFF. The gene calls are TRBV19 and TRBJ1-1; D is uncertain. Between the trimmed V and J ends, which lost 5 bases and 1 base, there was a span of 8 bases. This CDR3 has 13 amino acids. Per germline, CDR1 LNHDA and CDR2 SQIVND (reference sequence). Together with reference TRBV19 and TRBJ1-1, the CDR3 gives the full variable domain: DGGITQSPKYLFRKEGQNVTLSCEQNLNHDAMYWYRQDPGQGLRLIYYSQIVNDFQKGDIAEGYSVSREKKESFPLTVTSAQKNPTAFYLCASSSVGNTEAFFGQGTRLTVV.

The V call is TRBV11-2, the J call TRBJ2-1; no clear D gene. The V gene's germline CDR1 is SGHAT and CDR2 FQNNGV. CDR3 length: 14 amino acids. Trimming stripped 1 base from V and 7 bases from J, with 11 bases between. DNA for the CDR3: TGTGCCAGCAGCTTAGGGGTGGGCGCGAATGAGCAGTTCTTC. Translation: CASSLGVGANEQFF. The variable domain in full, with the rest retrieved from reference TRBV11-2 and TRBJ2-1, is EAGVAQSPRYKIIEKRQSVAFWCNPISGHATLYWYQQILGQGPKLLIQFQNNGVVDDSQLPKDRFSAERLKGVDSTLKIQPAKLEDSAVYLCASSLGVGANEQFFGPGTRLTVL.

The chain is built from TRBV7-9 and TRBJ2-2; a possible D gene is TRBD1 (6 bases). The CDR3 spans 14 residues. V lost 4 bases, J lost 5 bases, and 11 bases lay in between. CDR1 and CDR2 from the germline V gene are SEHNR and FQNEAQ (reference sequence). CDR3 residues: CASSSGTLTGELFF. The CDR3 DNA reads TGTGCCAGCAGCTCCGGGACACTGACCGGGGAGCTGTTTTTT.

The CDR3 DNA reads as TGCAGCGTGGAAAGTGAAGCGGGGGGGCCCTATGAGCAGTTCTTC. Protein product: CSVESEAGGPYEQFF. The chain recombines TRBV29-1 with TRBJ2-1; 10 bases agree with TRBD2. The CDR3 extends over 15 amino acids. Germline CDR1 reads SQVTM; CDR2 reads ANQGSEA. With V trimmed by 6 bases and J by 8 bases, 13 bases remained unmatched.